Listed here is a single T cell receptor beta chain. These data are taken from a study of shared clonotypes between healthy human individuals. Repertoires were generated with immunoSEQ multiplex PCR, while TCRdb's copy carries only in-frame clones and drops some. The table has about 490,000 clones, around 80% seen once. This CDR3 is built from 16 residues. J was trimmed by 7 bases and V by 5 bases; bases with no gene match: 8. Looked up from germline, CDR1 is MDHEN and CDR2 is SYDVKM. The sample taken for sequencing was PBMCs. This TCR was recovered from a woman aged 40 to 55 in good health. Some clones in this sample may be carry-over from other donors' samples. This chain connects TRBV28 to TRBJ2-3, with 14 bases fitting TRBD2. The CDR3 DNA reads TGTGCCAGCAGTGTTGGGACTAGCGGGAGTGTTTATACGCAGTATTTT. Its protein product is CASSVGTSGSVYTQYF.